This paragraph covers one TCR beta chain sequence. This clonotype was seen a handful of times. There is no known antigen for this receptor. No base quality information exists; no much larger clone differs at one position. Flow cytometry had shown CD8+CD57+ cell expansion in the patients selected for sequencing. Every patient had a diagnosis of severe acquired aplastic anemia based on International Study of Aplastic Anemia and Agranulocytosis and Camitta criteria. Patients had received no therapy at the time of blood sampling. The study deep-sequenced TCR repertoires of sorted CD4+ and CD8+ blood T cells from severe aplastic anemia patients and healthy subjects. Patients were enrolled under clinicaltrials.gov protocols 00001620, 01623167, 00001397, 00071045, 00081523 and 00961064 in the USA. Ficoll-Paque density gradient centrifugation was used to isolate peripheral blood mononuclear cells. Before DNA was extracted, CD4+ and CD8+ T cells were sorted using either FACS or magnetic beads.

V lost 1 base and J lost 6 bases; the stretch between them is 6 bases long. For CDR1 and CDR2, the germline V gene (reference sequence) lists GTSNPN and SVGIG. The CDR3 goes from the cysteine to the phenylalanine over 11 residues. Only the CDR3 region is kept as DNA, spanning 33 bases read in frame from base 1. The data are from a study of CD8+CD57+ T cells in acquired aplastic anemia listed by TCRdb under 2018. As for the study more broadly: A mean of approximately 3 ug of DNA, ranging from roughly 0.19 to 27.4 ug, was extracted from sorted CD4+ and CD8+ cells. CD8+CD57+ expansion was defined as a frequency above the mean frequency observed in healthy subjects.

Genomic DNA served as template for TCR beta VDJ combination and CDR3 sequence profiling. TCR repertoire sequencing was run on an Illumina HiSeq 2000. As for the original processing: TRBV/TRBJ rearrangement plots, CDR3 size and DJ length profiles, and Simpson's diversity index were used to assess repertoires. The most abundant DNA sequence in the deep sequencing data was defined as the immunodominant clone. CDR3 amino acid sequences were screened for sharing across subjects and compared with published repertoires and the VDJdb database. The public reads were reprocessed in TCRdb via fastp at Q25 and MiXCR, keeping in-frame beta chains. Identical CDR3 protein sequences are pooled into one entry, listed with their most common genes and DNA. None of the V and J calls come from the authors' own analysis; TCRdb made them. This sample lists roughly 500,000 distinct CDR3 sequences; around 30% were detected once. The ten largest clones represent 0.82% of the sample.

The study at large found these results: Twenty-nine CD8+ CDR3 sequences were found to be shared between patients and controls, but these sequences appeared to be highly expressed in patients and within the immunodominant clones of the patients. Between patients and healthy controls, no significant difference in CD8+ Simpson's diversity was found (P=0.060).

Recombination joined TRBV30 with TRBJ1-2; the D gene cannot be resolved reliably. This TCR was recovered from a human donor with aplastic anemia. The sample consisted of sorted CD4+, CD8+, or CD8+CD57+ T cells (not recorded which) from PBMCs. This receptor carries the CDR3 CAWSAGNGYTF. The sequenced DNA is TGTGCCTGGAGTGCTGGGAATGGCTACACCTTC.